These 15 T cell receptor beta chains were sequenced from one sample in a study of Graves' ophthalmopathy and Graves' hyperthyroidism. RNA transcripts were the source from which TCR beta CDR3 regions were amplified. Following a first-round RT-PCR that used HTBI primers, a second-round multiplex PCR was carried out. TCRdb recomputed calls from the multiplex PCR reads with MiXCR, one row per CDR3 protein. The sample includes about 400,000 distinct CDR3 sequences, around 16% of them seen just once. Sequencing input: peripheral blood. Every receptor here comes from a woman in her late teens or twenties with Graves' ophthalmopathy.

This clonotype was seen ten or more times. The chain recombines TRBV7-2 with TRBJ1-2, with D maybe TRBD1 (5 bases). The CDR3 runs 14 residues. Per germline, CDR1 SGHTA and CDR2 FQGNSA. Between the trimmed V and J ends, which lost 6 bases and 7 bases, there was a span of 18 bases. DNA of the CDR3: TGTGCCAGCAGGTACCAGCAGGGTTCAGGTGGCTACACCTTC. Translating gives CASRYQQGSGGYTF.

The rearrangement uses TRBV15 and TRBJ1-2; D might be TRBD1 (6 bases). CDR1 is LNHNV and CDR2 is YYDKDF in the germline V gene (reference sequence). Trimming removed 1 base from V and 4 bases from J, with 10 bases in between. This CDR3 is built from 14 residues. The CDR3 reads CATSRVEGVYGYTF. CDR3 coding DNA: TGTGCCACCAGCAGAGTCGAGGGGGTCTATGGCTACACCTTC.

This clonotype was counted many times. The V call is TRBV6-5, the J call TRBJ2-7; 7 bases line up with TRBD2. Germline V lookup: CDR1 MNHEY, CDR2 SVGAGI. The CDR3 runs to 14 residues. Trimming took 7 bases from V and 3 from J; bases not matched to a gene: 9. CDR3 region: CASIIRRDYYEQYF. CDR3 DNA: TGTGCCAGCATTATCCGGAGGGACTACTACGAGCAGTACTTC.

This clonotype was counted many times. The V call is TRBV28, the J call TRBJ2-7, with 8 nucleotides matching TRBD1. The CDR3 covers 13 residues. The J segment lost 3 bases and the V segment lost 6 bases, leaving 4 bases of the junction unmatched. The germline CDR1 and CDR2 sequences are MDHEN and SYDVKM. CDR3 residues: CASSLTGVYEQYF. For the CDR3, the DNA is TGTGCCAGCAGCTTGACAGGGGTCTACGAGCAGTACTTC.

This clonotype showed up many times. V is TRBV11-3 and J is TRBJ2-5; no clear D. V gave up 2 bases and J gave up 0 bases, with 7 bases separating them. This CDR3 has 14 amino acids. The germline V gene encodes CDR1 SGHNT and CDR2 YENEEA. As DNA, the CDR3 is TGTGCCAGCAGCTTACGGGCACACCAAGAGACCCAGTACTTC. Protein sequence: CASSLRAHQETQYF.

This clonotype occurred many times. The V call is TRBV7-2, the J call TRBJ2-5; D gene unclear. Germline loops: CDR1 SGHTA, CDR2 FQGNSA. The V and J ends lost 5 bases and 4 bases respectively, with 8 bases between them. This CDR3 comprises 12 residues. CDR3 coding DNA: TGTGCCAGCAGCCCCACTCTAGAGACCCAGTACTTC. Its translation: CASSPTLETQYF.

This clonotype was counted at least ten times. This rearrangement joins TRBV30 to TRBJ2-5; D gene uncertain. The CDR3 spans 14 residues. CDR1 and CDR2 (germline): GTSNPN, SVGIG (reference sequence). Trimming removed 3 bases from V and 0 bases from J, with 11 bases in between. CDR3 sequence: CAWRGRANQETQYF. CDR3 nucleotide sequence: TGTGCCTGGAGGGGAAGGGCGAACCAAGAGACCCAGTACTTC.

This clonotype appeared many times. The chain combines TRBV4-1 with TRBJ1-5, with 7 bases identical to TRBD1. Germline lookup yields CDR1 MGHRA and CDR2 YSYEKL. V shed 2 bases, J shed 4 bases, and the junction held 5 bases outside the gene matches. CDR3 length: 15 residues. Written as DNA, the CDR3 is TGCGCCAGCAGCCAACCTTTGACAGGGAATCAGCCCCAGCATTTT. It specifies CASSQPLTGNQPQHF.

This clonotype was detected many times. The CDR3 sequence is CASSPQRANTEAFF. CDR3 DNA: TGTGCCAGCAGTCCCCAGAGGGCGAACACTGAAGCTTTCTTT. The chain links TRBV2 to TRBJ1-1; D gene uncertain. This CDR3 is 14 amino acids long. Germline CDR1 reads SNHLY; CDR2 reads FYNNEI. Deletions cut 5 bases from V and 1 base from J, with 11 bases between.

This clonotype was detected ten times or more. The chain has TRBV20-1 and TRBJ1-1, with unresolved D. V was trimmed by 6 bases and J by 5 bases, leaving 10 bases between them. This CDR3 is built from 11 residues. Germline CDR1 and CDR2: DFQATT and SNEGSKA (reference sequence). The CDR3 region is CSAGRRTEAFF. The DNA for the CDR3 is TGCAGTGCCGGCCGGAGAACTGAAGCTTTCTTT.

This clonotype showed up many times. The chain combines TRBV19 with TRBJ1-1; 7 positions agree with TRBD1. The trim removed 6 bases at V and 3 bases at J, leaving 13 bases unmatched. The CDR3 sequence is 16 residues long. The V gene's germline CDR1 is LNHDA and CDR2 SQIVND (reference sequence). The CDR3 region has the DNA TGTGCCAGTAGAGCAATAGACAGGGTGAGAGACACTGAAGCTTTCTTT. Its translation: CASRAIDRVRDTEAFF.

The chain links TRBV12-3 or TRBV12-4 to TRBJ2-7; no firm D call. Trimming removed 3 bases from V and 3 bases from J, with 12 bases in between. This CDR3 has 14 amino acids. The CDR3 bases are TGTGCCAGCAGTTTTTCCCCGGCTAACTACGAGCAGTACTTC. Translated: CASSFSPANYEQYF.

The table lists this clonotype with many counts. The gene calls are TRBV29-1 and TRBJ1-1; tentatively, D is TRBD1 (5 bases). Germline CDR1 and CDR2: SQVTM and ANQGSEA. V was clipped by 8 bases and J by 5 bases, with 21 bases between them. The CDR3 runs to 14 residues. The CDR3 DNA reads as TGCAGCTTCTACCCACCGGGGGGGTGGACTGAAGCTTTCTTT. Translating it yields CSFYPPGGWTEAFF.

This clonotype was counted at least ten times. The chain joins TRBV11-2 to TRBJ2-5; 11 nucleotides align to TRBD2. This CDR3 comprises 16 residues. V shed 5 bases, J shed 2 bases, and the junction held 7 bases outside the gene matches. Germline V gene lookup returns CDR1 SGHAT and CDR2 FQNNGV. The CDR3 reads CASSPSTSGTQETQYF. Here the CDR3 DNA reads TGTGCCAGCAGCCCGTCGACTAGCGGGACGCAAGAGACCCAGTACTTC.

This clonotype was seen ten or more times. This sequence joins TRBV4-3 and TRBJ2-7, with 14 nucleotides matching TRBD2. CDR3 length: 17 residues. CDR1 is LGHNA, CDR2 YSLEER, per germline. V shed 0 bases, J shed 4 bases, and the junction held 5 bases outside the gene matches. The CDR3: CASSQDRGLAGVYEQYF. In DNA form, the CDR3 reads TGCGCCAGCAGCCAAGACCGGGGACTAGCGGGAGTTTACGAGCAGTACTTC.